This TCR beta chain was found in a study of cytotoxic CD8 clonotypes in ibrutinib-treated CLL. General study points: A difference in sampling times existed between sustained-remission and progressing patients.

Measured with immunoSEQ multiplex PCR; TCRdb has only the in-frame clones, and not every one. The sample holds roughly 250,000 clones, 70% seen once. Concerning this clone itself: No antigen is known for it.

V shed 6 bases and J shed 0 bases, with 8 bases lying between them. From germline, CDR1 is SQVTM and CDR2 ANQGSEA. This CDR3 contains 12 residues. The chain links TRBV29-1 to TRBJ1-2; D remains ambiguous. The clonotype originates from a human donor with chronic lymphocytic leukemia. The material was PBMCs, obtained after 24 months of ibrutinib treatment. CDR3 amino acids: CSVGGPNYGYTF. The CDR3 coding sequence is TGCAGCGTGGGCGGGCCTAACTATGGCTACACCTTC.